This T cell receptor (delta chain) was obtained from a study of gammadelta T cells in human blood. Notes on the study in general: Right after birth, innate γδ T cells reportedly expanded polyclonally after microbial exposure.

The CDR3 has 19 residues. Germline CDR1 and CDR2: GEAIGNYY and EKD. TCRdb re-called the RT-PCR reads using CATT. This table holds roughly 960 delta-chain clones, 25% to 30% found once. As to this clone: The antigen is not known. This sequence is one base from a far larger clone and is likely a read error.

The chain has TRDV2 and TRDJ3; 8 bases align to TRDD3. The J gene was not available in TCRdb and was assigned here by matching the DNA to germline segments. The TCR comes from a human donor. Source material: Vgamma9Vdelta2 gamma-delta T cells from adult blood. This CDR3 is CACDTASLGDSWDIRQMFF. The CDR3 bases are TGTGCCTGTGACACCGCCAGCCTGGGGGACTCCTGGGACATCCGACAGATGTTTTTC.